The next 15 T cell receptor beta chains were all read from a single sample in a study of blood T cell repertoires in COVID-19 (dated by TCRdb to about 2020). Library construction relied on the immunoSEQ multiplex PCR assay. The table comes from immuneACCESS by way of TCRdb, which keeps in-frame sequences with V and J called. Part of the clones is missing from these tables; in studies checked, under half for an unresolved V gene and the rest for unknown reasons. Counted in this sample were tens of thousands of clones; roughly 82% of them appeared once. The leading ten clones occupy approximately 12% of the sample. Sequencing input: peripheral blood. All receptors come from a human donor in a cohort sampled during active COVID-19.

This CDR3 reads CASSSNQAAGELFF. DNA for the CDR3: TGCGCCAGCAGCTCGAATCAGGCCGCCGGGGAGCTGTTTTTT. The chain employs TRBV5-1 and TRBJ2-2; D uncertain. CDR3 length equals 14 residues. V lost 3 bases, J lost 6 bases, and 12 bases lay in between. In germline, CDR1 is SGHRS, CDR2 YFSETQ.

The CDR3 protein is CASSWTSQGHYGYTF. DNA for the CDR3: TGTGCCAGCAGCTGGACCTCACAGGGCCACTATGGCTACACCTTC. The chain has TRBV5-5 and TRBJ1-2; D is possibly TRBD1 (6 bases). Germline CDR1 is SGHKS and CDR2 is YYEKEE (reference sequence). The CDR3 is 15 amino acids. The ends were cut back, 3 bases at V and 3 bases at J, with 15 bases in the middle.

This chain joins TRBV5-1 and TRBJ1-1; D is unresolved. The germline V gene encodes CDR1 SGHRS and CDR2 YFSETQ. There are 13 residues in the CDR3. V was cut by 0 bases and J by 5 bases, with 8 bases left in between. CDR3 residues: CASSLASGTEAFF. In DNA, the CDR3 is TGCGCCAGCAGCTTGGCCTCGGGGACTGAAGCTTTCTTT.

The chain has TRBV6-1 and TRBJ1-4; possible D gene TRBD1, 5 bases. V was cut by 3 bases and J by 1 base, with 12 bases left in between. The CDR3 has 16 amino acids. The germline gives CDR1 MNHNS, CDR2 SASEGT. CDR3 sequence (DNA): TGTGCCAGCAGTGAGGGAAGTAGGGGAACTAATGAAAAACTGTTTTTT. Translating it yields CASSEGSRGTNEKLFF.

V gene TRBV7-2 combines with J gene TRBJ2-7, with TRBD1 identical over 7 bases. This CDR3 region has 15 residues. Germline V gives CDR1 SGHTA, CDR2 FQGNSA. V trimming: 1 base; J trimming: 4 bases; junction bases outside the gene matches: 7. CDR3 sequence reads: CASSLVSRGIYEQYF. The CDR3 DNA sequence: TGTGCCAGCAGCTTAGTCTCCAGGGGGATATACGAGCAGTACTTC.

The V gene is TRBV11-3, the J gene TRBJ2-5; unclear D gene. From germline, CDR1 is SGHNT and CDR2 YENEEA. V was cut by 1 base and J by 2 bases, with 8 bases left in between. The CDR3 length is 14 residues. CDR3 DNA: TGTGCCAGCAGCTTAGCGGGTACACAAGAGACCCAGTACTTC. It is translated as CASSLAGTQETQYF.

This sequence joins TRBV5-1 and TRBJ2-7, with a tentative D call TRBD2 (6 bases). The V and J ends lost 4 bases and 7 bases respectively, with 21 bases between them. Germline assignment: CDR1 SGHRS and CDR2 YFSETQ. This CDR3 is built from 15 residues. CDR3 sequence: CASSPSGTGLLEQYF. CDR3 DNA sequence: TGCGCCAGCAGCCCTTCCGGGACTGGGTTATTGGAGCAGTACTTC.

The J gene is TRBJ1-2, the V gene TRBV6-1; 9 nucleotides agree with TRBD1. Trimming at V came to 4 bases and at J to 8 bases, leaving 14 bases not matched to a gene. CDR3 length: 16 residues. Germline CDR1 MNHNS, CDR2 SASEGT. The CDR3 DNA sequence: TGTGCCAGCAGTGCCGGACAGGGGTCGCCTCAAGGAGGCTACACCTTC. This codes for CASSAGQGSPQGGYTF.

Concerning this clone itself: Other DNA variants within this sample encode the same CDR3. The chain employs TRBV5-1 and TRBJ2-6, with D tentatively TRBD2 (6 bases). Germline lookup yields CDR1 SGHRS and CDR2 YFSETQ. Trimming removed 0 bases at V and 2 bases at J, with 6 bases between. The CDR3 spans 15 residues. The CDR3 region is CASSLAGAGANVLTF. The CDR3 DNA follows: TGCGCCAGCAGCTTGGCGGGGGCTGGGGCCAACGTCCTGACTTTC.

This chain links TRBV6-2 or TRBV6-3 with TRBJ2-7; 8 nucleotides align to TRBD2. J gave up 6 bases and V 2 bases, and 6 bases lay outside the gene matches. The V gene's germline CDR1 is MNHEY and CDR2 SVGEGT. The CDR3 sequence is 14 residues long. The CDR3 nucleotides read TGTGCCAGCAGTTACCTGCGGGAGGTGGGCGAGCAGTACTTC. Translated: CASSYLREVGEQYF.

V gene TRBV5-5 combines with J gene TRBJ1-2; D possibly corresponds to TRBD1 (5 bases). CDR3 length: 16 residues. CDR1 SGHKS and CDR2 YYEKEE come from the germline V gene (reference sequence). Trimming took 0 bases from V and 5 from J, leaving 17 bases between them. The CDR3 sequence: CASSLAAKGVAYGYTF. For the CDR3, the DNA is TGTGCCAGCAGCTTGGCAGCTAAAGGGGTCGCATATGGCTACACCTTC.

The rearrangement links TRBV7-3 to TRBJ2-1; 11 bases map to TRBD2. Germline CDR1 reads SGHTA; CDR2 reads FQGTGA. The V and J ends lost 8 bases and 1 base, in that order; junction bases with no gene match: 4. The CDR3 runs 15 residues. For the CDR3, the DNA is TGTGCCAGCGCAACTAGCGGGAGTTCCTACAATGAGCAGTTCTTC. Its protein product is CASATSGSSYNEQFF.

J is TRBJ1-2 and V is TRBV28; a possible D gene is TRBD1 (5 bases). Germline V gene data show CDR1 as MDHEN and CDR2 as SYDVKM. This CDR3 region has 15 residues. Trimming cost V 3 bases and J 1 base, with 12 bases left between them. CDR3 bases: TGTGCCAGCAGTTTTGGCCTCCAGGGTAACTATGGCTACACCTTC. Its protein product is CASSFGLQGNYGYTF.

The chain has TRBV6-5 and TRBJ2-1; the D gene is possibly TRBD2 (6 bases). This CDR3 comprises 14 residues. Deletions cut 7 bases from V and 6 bases from J, with 16 bases between. Germline loops: CDR1 MNHEY, CDR2 SVGAGI. The CDR3 DNA reads as TGTGCCAGCAAGTCGGAGGGTACGGTCAATGAGCAGTTCTTC. Protein: CASKSEGTVNEQFF.

This clone has just one count. In nucleotides, the CDR3 is TGTGCCAGCAGTCCCTCAGGGACAGGAGGAAACACCATATATTTT. Protein: CASSPSGTGGNTIYF. This chain joins TRBV28 and TRBJ1-3; the match to TRBD1 covers 8 bases. Germline CDR1 MDHEN, CDR2 SYDVKM. This CDR3 has 15 amino acids. With V trimmed by 5 bases and J by 4 bases, 7 bases remained unmatched.